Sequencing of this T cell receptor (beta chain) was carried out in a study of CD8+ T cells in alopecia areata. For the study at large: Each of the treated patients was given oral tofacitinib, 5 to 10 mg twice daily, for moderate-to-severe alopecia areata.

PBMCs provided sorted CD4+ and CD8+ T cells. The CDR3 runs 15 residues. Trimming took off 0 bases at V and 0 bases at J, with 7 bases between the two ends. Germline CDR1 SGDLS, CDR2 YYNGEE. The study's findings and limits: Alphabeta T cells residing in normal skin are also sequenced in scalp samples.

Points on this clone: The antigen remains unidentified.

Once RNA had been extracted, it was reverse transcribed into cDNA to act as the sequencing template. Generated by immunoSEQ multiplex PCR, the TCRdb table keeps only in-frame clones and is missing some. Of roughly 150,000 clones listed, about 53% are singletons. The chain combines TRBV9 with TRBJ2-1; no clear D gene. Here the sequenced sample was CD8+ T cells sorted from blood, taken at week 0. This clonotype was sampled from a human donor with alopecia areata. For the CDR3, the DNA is TGTGCCAGCAGCGTAGGGCCGAGCTCCTACAATGAGCAGTTCTTC. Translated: CASSVGPSSYNEQFF.